Each of the 13 T cell receptor beta chains below was sequenced from the same sample in a study of T cells in Graves' hyperthyroidism and ophthalmopathy. Researchers amplified the TCR beta CDR3 regions from RNA transcripts. The TCR CDR3 was amplified in a first-round RT-PCR using the HTBI primer set. TCRdb itself ran the multiplex PCR reads through MiXCR, one entry per CDR3 protein. The sample has 360,000 or so distinct CDR3 sequences; about a sixth are singletons. What was sequenced was blood. These receptors all stem from a woman aged 40 to 50 with Graves' ophthalmopathy.

This clonotype has a handful of counts. The chain employs TRBV27 and TRBJ1-1; D call uncertain. Germline lookup yields CDR1 MNHEY and CDR2 SMNVEV (reference sequence). Trimming shortened V by 4 bases and J by 1 base, and 10 bases separated the two germline ends. The CDR3 is 14 amino acids. Written as DNA, the CDR3 is TGTGCCAGCAGTTCCCTCGGAGGGAACACTGAAGCTTTCTTT. Encoded protein: CASSSLGGNTEAFF.

This clonotype was observed many times. The J gene is TRBJ1-5, the V gene TRBV15; D possibly corresponds to TRBD1 (6 bases). Germline values: CDR1 LNHNV, CDR2 YYDKDF (reference sequence). V dropped 1 base and J dropped 0 bases, with 10 bases sitting between them. CDR3 length: 16 residues. The CDR3 bases are TGTGCCACCAGCAGAGGACAGGCTACTAGCAATCAGCCCCAGCATTTT. It codes for CATSRGQATSNQPQHF.

At least ten counts were recorded for this clonotype. The rearrangement joins TRBV2 to TRBJ2-7; tentatively, D is TRBD1 or TRBD2 (5 bases each). The CDR3 totals 12 residues. Germline V gene data show CDR1 as SNHLY and CDR2 as FYNNEI. Trimming took off 6 bases at V and 3 bases at J, with 9 bases between the two ends. This chain's CDR3 is CASRGPDYEQYF. In DNA, the CDR3 is TGTGCCAGCAGGGGACCGGACTACGAGCAGTACTTC.

This clonotype was seen at least ten times. The chain uses TRBV28 and TRBJ2-6; D perhaps matches TRBD2 (6 bases). Germline V lookup: CDR1 MDHEN, CDR2 SYDVKM. The CDR3 spans 18 residues. The V end lost 2 bases, the J end lost 0 bases, and 14 bases lay between the germline ends. CDR3 in amino acids: CASSLTPGVGSGANVLTF. Here the CDR3 DNA reads TGTGCCAGCAGTTTAACCCCGGGGGTAGGCTCTGGGGCCAACGTCCTGACTTTC.

This clonotype was observed at least ten times. The J gene is TRBJ2-3, the V gene TRBV3-1; D may be TRBD1 (5 bases). V lost 8 bases to trimming and J lost 4 bases, with 13 bases between them. Germline V gene data show CDR1 as LGHDT and CDR2 as YNNKEL (reference sequence). The CDR3 extends over 13 amino acids. CDR3 in amino acids: CASRSRRADTQYF. The CDR3 DNA sequence: TGTGCCAGCCGATCCCGCAGGGCAGATACGCAGTATTTT.

In this sample, this clonotype turned up many times. This rearrangement joins TRBV11-2 to TRBJ2-7; 9 positions match TRBD1. Trimming at V came to 3 bases and at J to 0 bases, leaving 3 bases not matched to a gene. The CDR3 length is 15 residues. Germline V gene lookup returns CDR1 SGHAT and CDR2 FQNNGV. DNA of the CDR3: TGTGCCAGCAGCTTGGAGGACAGGGGCTCCTACGAGCAGTACTTC. Its translation: CASSLEDRGSYEQYF.

This clonotype was found many times. The chain combines TRBV6-5 with TRBJ1-1; D not resolved. Trimming took off 1 base at V and 0 bases at J, with 9 bases between the two ends. Germline V gene lookup returns CDR1 MNHEY and CDR2 SVGAGI. The CDR3 consists of 15 residues. The CDR3 loop reads CASSYLVRMNTEAFF. CDR3 DNA: TGTGCCAGCAGTTACTTGGTAAGAATGAACACTGAAGCTTTCTTT.

This clonotype was seen ten or more times. Here the CDR3 DNA reads TGTGCCAGCAGCCCGGGACTAGCGGGTTTTCGGGCCCAGTACTTC. Its translation is CASSPGLAGFRAQYF. The rearrangement links TRBV7-3 to TRBJ2-5; 12 bases align to TRBD2. Per the germline V gene, CDR1 is SGHTA and CDR2 is FQGTGA. The CDR3 spans 15 residues. J lost 9 bases, V lost 5 bases, and 10 bases had no gene match. The variable domain in full, with the rest retrieved from reference TRBV7-3 and TRBJ2-5, is GAGVSQTPSNKVTEKGKYVELRCDPISGHTALYWYRQSLGQGPEFLIYFQGTGAADDSGLPNDRFFAVRPEGSVSTLKIQRTERGDSAVYLCASSPGLAGFRAQYFGPGTRLLVL.

This clonotype was seen a handful of times. V and J are TRBV12-3 or TRBV12-4 and TRBJ2-5; 12 bases are a match to TRBD2. V trimming: 3 bases; J trimming: 7 bases; junction bases outside the gene matches: 9. This CDR3 spans 16 amino acids. CDR3 coding DNA: TGTGCCAGCAGTTTGCAGGGACTAGCGGGCCGAGGGACCCAGTACTTC. Its translation: CASSLQGLAGRGTQYF.

This clonotype was seen many times. The chain carries TRBV19 and TRBJ1-2; D gene unclear. V was trimmed by 8 bases and J by 5 bases, leaving 12 bases between them. This CDR3 is 12 amino acids long. Germline assignment: CDR1 LNHDA and CDR2 SQIVND (reference sequence). The CDR3 spells CASRQAEYGYTF. In DNA form, the CDR3 reads TGTGCCAGTCGGCAGGCGGAATATGGCTACACCTTC.

This clonotype was recorded many times. At one boundary the junction diverges from the germline segment, which might be a read error. The rearrangement uses TRBV2 and TRBJ2-5; 9 bases fit TRBD2. Germline-derived CDR1 and CDR2 are SNHLY and FYNNEI. The CDR3 is 15 amino acids. The CDR3 reads CASREASGMMETQYF. CDR3 coding DNA: TGTGCCAGCAGGGAAGCTAGCGGGATGATGGAGACCCAGTACTTC.

This clonotype appeared many times. The chain employs TRBV28 and TRBJ2-5; 14 nucleotides agree with TRBD2. The CDR3 totals 15 residues. The V segment lost 2 bases and the J segment 4 bases; nucleotides outside the gene matches: 0. In germline, CDR1 is MDHEN, CDR2 SYDVKM. CDR3 nucleotides: TGTGCCAGCAGTTTAGGACTAGCGGGGGGAGAGACCCAGTACTTC. It translates to CASSLGLAGGETQYF.

The table lists this clonotype with a few counts. The chain is built from TRBV6-5 and TRBJ1-1; D unclear. Germline assignment: CDR1 MNHEY and CDR2 SVGAGI. V lost 4 bases and J 11 bases, leaving 20 bases between the germline ends. The CDR3 contains 14 residues. The CDR3 DNA reads as TGTGCCAGCAGTTCCCAAGGGCAGGTGAGGATGGCTTTCTTT. This codes for CASSSQGQVRMAFF.